This is a list of T cell receptor beta chains from one sample in a study of coeliac disease. Data came from immunoSEQ multiplex PCR; TCRdb stores just in-frame clones and leaves some out. The sample shows roughly 5,000 clones, less than 80% of them seen only once. The specimen was lymphocytes from the gut lamina propria. The receptors derive from a woman in her forties. Each CDR3 is given with its conserved first and last residue.

v_call	j_call	cdr3_aa
TRBV15	TRBJ1-4	CATSREGRKTGLRGEKLFF
TRBV10-3	TRBJ1-5	CAIGLEPQHF
TRBV10-3	TRBJ2-7	CAISESGRYDEQYF
TRBV5-4	TRBJ1-1	CASSLQGGNTEAFF
TRBV28	TRBJ2-3	CASSLAGNPGLALYF
TRBV27	TRBJ2-2	CASSLVDRVNTGELFF
TRBV2	TRBJ1-4	CASRPPTAINEKLFF
TRBV7-2	TRBJ2-5	CASSRDRGGETQYF
TRBV29-1	TRBJ2-1	CSGIWGEDYNEQFF
TRBV6-5	TRBJ2-5	CASSWGLFETQYF
TRBV6-5	TRBJ2-7	CASTPGTSYEQYF
TRBV28	TRBJ2-4	CASRPTGSGKNIQYF
TRBV5-6	TRBJ1-2	CASSLAGTGNYGYTF
TRBV27	TRBJ1-1	CASSFDPGGENTEAFF
TRBV11-2	TRBJ2-7	CASSREQNSYEQYF
TRBV13	TRBJ2-1	CASSNGQGPYNEQFF
TRBV30	TRBJ1-2	CAWSVLAGGDGYTF
TRBV5-1	TRBJ1-4	CATSPGGKNEKLFF
TRBV5-1	TRBJ1-1	CASSLQGVGTEAFF
TRBV10-1	TRBJ2-2	CASSLLVSGELFF
TRBV4-1	TRBJ1-1	CASSQDAGNTEAFF
TRBV6-1	TRBJ2-7	CASSEAPTSGRGKYEQYF
TRBV28	TRBJ1-2	CATEITGGYGYTF
TRBV25-1	TRBJ1-1	CASRQNTEAFF
TRBV5-1	TRBJ2-1	CASSFRAYNEQFF
TRBV11-1	TRBJ2-2	CASSLREATGELFF
TRBV10-1	TRBJ2-1	CASSDLSVSGANEQFF
TRBV7-6	TRBJ2-3	CASSTRTNLADTQYF
TRBV28	TRBJ1-3	CASSRDPRGGNTIYF
TRBV10-3	TRBJ2-1	CAISAPSGTYNEQFF
TRBV7-6	TRBJ2-1	CASSFTDSSYNEQFF
TRBV7-3	TRBJ2-1	CASSLDGRVVNEQFF
TRBV5-1	TRBJ2-1	CASSWRTSGSGEQFF
TRBV2	TRBJ2-1	CASSTGTSRNEQFF
TRBV28	TRBJ1-1	CASTLEAGMNTEAFF
TRBV28	TRBJ2-3	CASSPGDTQYF
TRBV28	TRBJ2-1	CASSFWGDNEQFF
TRBV5-1	TRBJ2-3	CASSLVRGTSTDTQYF
TRBV5-6	TRBJ2-1	CASSLGLASSYNEQFF
TRBV7-9	TRBJ2-7	CASSSTGENSYEQYF
TRBV5-5	TRBJ2-5	CASSYIGSEETQYF
TRBV28	TRBJ1-5	CASSIPDRVQPQHF
TRBV2	TRBJ2-2	CASRPTATGELFF
TRBV9	TRBJ2-3	CASSSQRERTDTQYF
TRBV15	TRBJ1-1	CATSRDGAKNTEAFF
TRBV5-4	TRBJ1-2	CASSQQDGQDHGYTF
TRBV5-6	TRBJ2-5	CASSLTGETQYF
TRBV29-1	TRBJ1-1	CSVGQGAITEAFF
TRBV10-3	TRBJ1-1	CATLNDRVMNTEAFF
TRBV5-4	TRBJ2-2	CASSLGTGGTGELFF
TRBV5-1	TRBJ1-4	CASSFDRGNEKLFF